One and the same sample provided the 4 T cell receptor beta chains below, sequenced in a study of T cell therapy after organ transplantation. The table came from immunoSEQ multiplex PCR; TCRdb's copy has only in-frame clones and leaves some out. The sample contains 50,000 or so clones, 94% of which appear only once. Antigen specificity for these receptors is unknown. Sequenced material: CD8+ T cells from blood, taken before autologous CMV-specific T cell therapy. The receptor set was obtained from a human patient who had received a solid organ transplant and had CMV disease.

This chain connects TRBV6-5 to TRBJ2-3; 8 positions match TRBD1. The J segment lost 2 bases and the V segment lost 2 bases, leaving 3 bases of the junction unmatched. In germline, CDR1 is MNHEY, CDR2 SVGAGI. The length of the CDR3 is 15 residues. Here the CDR3 reads CASSYRTGHTDTQYF. The DNA of the CDR3 is TGTGCCAGCAGTTACCGGACAGGGCACACAGATACGCAGTATTTT.

This clone was counted once. The chain couples TRBV18 to TRBJ1-5, with TRBD1 matching over 7 bases. Germline-derived CDR1 and CDR2 are KGHSH and LQKENI. V shed 4 bases and J 5 bases; nucleotides not matched to a gene: 11. The CDR3 has 16 residues. The CDR3 coding sequence is TGTGCCAGCTCACAGGGACAGCCGACACCGCATCAGCCCCAGCATTTT. This gives the protein CASSQGQPTPHQPQHF.

Details on this clone: Germline is not matched at one junction end, which may reflect a read error. The genes are TRBV30 and TRBJ1-1; 7 bases are a match to TRBD1. The CDR3 has 15 residues. Germline V gene lookup returns CDR1 GTSNPN and CDR2 SVGIG (reference sequence). CDR3 sequence: CAWSALGTAQPEAFF. The CDR3 coding sequence is TGTGCCTGGAGCGCTTTAGGGACAGCACAACCTGAGGCTTTCTTT.

For the CDR3, the DNA is TGTGCCAGTTACAGGGAGATGAACACTGAAGCTTTCTTT. Amino acid sequence: CASYREMNTEAFF. The V call is TRBV6-5, the J call TRBJ1-1; perhaps TRBD1 as D (6 bases). The CDR3 is made up of 13 amino acids. In germline, CDR1 is MNHEY, CDR2 SVGAGI. The V and J ends lost 9 bases and 0 bases respectively, with 11 bases between them.